This TCR beta chain was sequenced in a study of PD-1 blockade in classical Hodgkin lymphoma. Study-wide results and caveats: Baseline TCR diversity was reportedly lower in newly diagnosed patients than healthy donors. Repertoires differed for reasons still undefined, possibly disease activity or prior therapy.

The repertoire was sequenced with immunoSEQ multiplex PCR; TCRdb's copy has only in-frame clones and lacks some. The sample has 17,000 or so clones; about nine tenths are singletons. As to this clone: Its antigen is as yet unknown.

V dropped 4 bases and J dropped 0; count of bases not matched to a gene: 6. CDR1 and CDR2 (germline): SEHNR, FQNEAQ (reference sequence). The CDR3 loop spans 16 amino acids. Sample time point: newly diagnosed, previously untreated cHL patient sample. Untreated, newly diagnosed classical Hodgkin lymphoma PBMCs served for comparison. This sequence was found in a human donor with classical Hodgkin lymphoma. Sequenced input: peripheral blood mononuclear cells (PBMCs). V is TRBV7-9 and J is TRBJ2-3, with 8 bases lining up with TRBD1. The CDR3 is CASSSAGQASTDTQYF. CDR3 DNA: TGTGCCAGCAGCTCCGCGGGACAGGCTAGCACAGATACGCAGTATTTT.